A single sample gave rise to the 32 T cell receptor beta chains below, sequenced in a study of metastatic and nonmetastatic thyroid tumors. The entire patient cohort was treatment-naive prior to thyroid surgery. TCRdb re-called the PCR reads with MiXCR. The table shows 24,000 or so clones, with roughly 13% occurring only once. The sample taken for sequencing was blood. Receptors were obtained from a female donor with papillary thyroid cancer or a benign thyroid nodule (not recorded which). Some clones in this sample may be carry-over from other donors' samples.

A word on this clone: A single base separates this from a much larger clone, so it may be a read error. The CDR3 reads CVSSSLAQPTDTQYF. Written as DNA, the CDR3 is TGTGTCAGCAGCTCACTCGCCCAGCCGACAGATACGCAGTATTTT. This chain uses TRBV7-3 with TRBJ2-3; no definite D call. Germline loops: CDR1 SGHTA, CDR2 FQGTGA. This CDR3 contains 15 residues.

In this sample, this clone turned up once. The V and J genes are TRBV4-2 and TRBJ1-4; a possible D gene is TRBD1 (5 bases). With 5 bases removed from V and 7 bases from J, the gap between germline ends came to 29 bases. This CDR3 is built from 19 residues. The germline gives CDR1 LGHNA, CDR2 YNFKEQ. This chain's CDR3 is CASSEGVSEGVSLSEKLFF. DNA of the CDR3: TGTGCCAGCAGCGAAGGCGTATCGGAAGGGGTTTCTCTCTCTGAAAAACTGTTTTTT.

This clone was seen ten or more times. The CDR3 spells CAISEATQETQYF. CDR3 sequence (DNA): TGTGCCATCAGTGAGGCAACCCAGGAGACCCAGTACTTC. The gene calls are TRBV10-3 and TRBJ2-5; D gene unclear. Between the trimmed V and J ends, which lost 2 bases and 5 bases, there was a span of 9 bases. CDR3 length: 13 residues. The V gene's germline CDR1 is ENHRY and CDR2 SYGVKD.

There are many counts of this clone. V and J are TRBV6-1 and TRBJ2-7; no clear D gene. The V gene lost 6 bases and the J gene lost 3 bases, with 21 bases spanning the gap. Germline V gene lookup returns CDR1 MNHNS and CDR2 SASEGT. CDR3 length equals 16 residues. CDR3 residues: CASSPGDGENFYEQYF. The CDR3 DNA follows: TGTGCCAGCAGCCCTGGGGATGGGGAAAACTTCTACGAGCAGTACTTC.

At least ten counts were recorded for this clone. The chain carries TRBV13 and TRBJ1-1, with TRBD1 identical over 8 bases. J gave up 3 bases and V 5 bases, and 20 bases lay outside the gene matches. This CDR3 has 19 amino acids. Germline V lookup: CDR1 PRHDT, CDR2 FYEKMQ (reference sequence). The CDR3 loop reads CASSPGPGQGRGKDTEAFF. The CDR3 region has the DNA TGTGCCAGCAGCCCCGGGCCTGGACAGGGTAGGGGCAAGGACACTGAAGCTTTCTTT. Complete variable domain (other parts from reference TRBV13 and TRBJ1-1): AAGVIQSPRHLIKEKRETATLKCYPIPRHDTVYWYQQGPGQDPQFLISFYEKMQSDKGSIPDRFSAQQFSDYHSELNMSSLELGDSALYFCASSPGPGQGRGKDTEAFFGQGTRLTVV.

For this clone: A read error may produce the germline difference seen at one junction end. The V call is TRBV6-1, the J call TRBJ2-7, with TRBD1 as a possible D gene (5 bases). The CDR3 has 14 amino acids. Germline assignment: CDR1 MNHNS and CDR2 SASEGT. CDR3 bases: TGTGCCAGCATTGAAGCTGACAGCTCCTACGAGCAGTACTTC. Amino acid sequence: CASIEADSSYEQYF.

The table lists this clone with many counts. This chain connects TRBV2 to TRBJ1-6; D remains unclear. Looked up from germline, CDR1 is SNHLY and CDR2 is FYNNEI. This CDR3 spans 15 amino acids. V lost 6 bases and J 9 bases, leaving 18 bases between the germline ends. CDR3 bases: TGTGCCAGCAGCCAAAGCTCTCCTCGGGGTTCACCCCTCCACTTT. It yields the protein CASSQSSPRGSPLHF.

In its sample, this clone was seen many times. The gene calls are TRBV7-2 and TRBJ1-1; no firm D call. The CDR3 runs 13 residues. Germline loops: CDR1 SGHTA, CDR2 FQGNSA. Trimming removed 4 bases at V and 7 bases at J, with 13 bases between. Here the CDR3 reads CASSSTRAGEAFF. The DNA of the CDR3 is TGTGCCAGCAGCTCCACTCGGGCGGGTGAAGCTTTCTTT.

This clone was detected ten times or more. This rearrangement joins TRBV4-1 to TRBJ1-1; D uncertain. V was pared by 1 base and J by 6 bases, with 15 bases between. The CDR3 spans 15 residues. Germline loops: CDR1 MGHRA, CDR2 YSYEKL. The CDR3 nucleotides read TGCGCCAGCAGCCAAGTTAACAGTCGTCCGGCTGAAGCTTTCTTT. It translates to CASSQVNSRPAEAFF.

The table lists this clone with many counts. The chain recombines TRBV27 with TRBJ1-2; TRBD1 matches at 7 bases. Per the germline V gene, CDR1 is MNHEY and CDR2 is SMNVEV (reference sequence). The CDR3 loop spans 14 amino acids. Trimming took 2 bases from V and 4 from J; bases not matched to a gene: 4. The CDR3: CASSLKGQSYGYTF. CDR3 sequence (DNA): TGTGCCAGCAGTTTAAAGGGACAGAGCTATGGCTACACCTTC.

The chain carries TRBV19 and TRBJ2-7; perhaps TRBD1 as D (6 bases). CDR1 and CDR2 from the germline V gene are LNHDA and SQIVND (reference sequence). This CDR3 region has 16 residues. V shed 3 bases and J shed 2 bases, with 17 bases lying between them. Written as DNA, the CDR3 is TGTGCCAGTAGTATCATAGTGGGGACACCCGCCTACGAGCAGTACTTC. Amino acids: CASSIIVGTPAYEQYF.

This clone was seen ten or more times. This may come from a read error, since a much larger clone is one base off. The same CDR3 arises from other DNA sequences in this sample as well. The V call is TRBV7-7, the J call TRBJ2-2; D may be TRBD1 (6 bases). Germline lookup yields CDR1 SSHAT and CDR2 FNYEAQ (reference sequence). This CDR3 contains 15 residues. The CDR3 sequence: CASSMGQGSTGEPFF. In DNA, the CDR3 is TGTGCTAGCAGCATGGGGCAGGGGAGCACCGGGGAGCCGTTTTTT.

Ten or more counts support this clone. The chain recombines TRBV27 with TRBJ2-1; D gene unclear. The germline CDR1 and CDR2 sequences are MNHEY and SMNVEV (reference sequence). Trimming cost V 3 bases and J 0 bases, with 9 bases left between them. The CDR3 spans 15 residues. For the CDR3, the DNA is TGTGCCAGCAGTTTTCTCGCTAGCTCCTACAATGAGCAGTTCTTC. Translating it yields CASSFLASSYNEQFF.

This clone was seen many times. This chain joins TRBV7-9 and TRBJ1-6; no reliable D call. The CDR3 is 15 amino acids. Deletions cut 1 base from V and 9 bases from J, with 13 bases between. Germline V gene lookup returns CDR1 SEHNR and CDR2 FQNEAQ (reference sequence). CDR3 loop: CASSLGLGTGSPLHF. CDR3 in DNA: TGTGCCAGCAGCTTAGGTCTCGGAACGGGTTCACCCCTCCACTTT.

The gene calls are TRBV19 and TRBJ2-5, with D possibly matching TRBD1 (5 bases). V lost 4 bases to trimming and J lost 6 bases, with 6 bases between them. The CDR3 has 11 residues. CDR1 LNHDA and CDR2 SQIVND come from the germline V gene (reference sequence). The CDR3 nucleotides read TGTGCCAGTAGTAAGGGGAAGACCCAGTACTTC. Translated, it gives CASSKGKTQYF.

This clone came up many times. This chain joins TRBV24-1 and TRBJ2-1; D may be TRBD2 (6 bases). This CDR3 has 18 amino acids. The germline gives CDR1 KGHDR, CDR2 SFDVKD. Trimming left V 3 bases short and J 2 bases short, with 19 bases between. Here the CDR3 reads CATSDALPRRGAYNEQFF. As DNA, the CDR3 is TGTGCCACCAGTGATGCGCTCCCGCGGCGGGGTGCCTACAATGAGCAGTTCTTC.

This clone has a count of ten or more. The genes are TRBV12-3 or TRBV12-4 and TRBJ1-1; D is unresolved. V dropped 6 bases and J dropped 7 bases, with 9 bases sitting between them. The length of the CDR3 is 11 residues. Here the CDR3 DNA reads TGTGCCAGCAGGATCGTGATTGAAGCTTTCTTT. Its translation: CASRIVIEAFF.

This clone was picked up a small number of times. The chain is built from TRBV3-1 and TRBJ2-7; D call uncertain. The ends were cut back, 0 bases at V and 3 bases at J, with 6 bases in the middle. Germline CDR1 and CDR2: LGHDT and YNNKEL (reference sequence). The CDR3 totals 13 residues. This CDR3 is CASSQDSGYEQYF. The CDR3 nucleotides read TGTGCCAGCAGCCAAGATTCGGGCTACGAGCAGTACTTC.

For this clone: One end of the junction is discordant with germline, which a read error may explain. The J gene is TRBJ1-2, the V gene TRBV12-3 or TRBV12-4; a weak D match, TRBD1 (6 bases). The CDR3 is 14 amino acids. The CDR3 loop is CASSSSIGTPPGDF. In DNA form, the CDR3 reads TGTGCCAGCAGTTCCTCAATCGGGACACCACCAGGCGACTTC.

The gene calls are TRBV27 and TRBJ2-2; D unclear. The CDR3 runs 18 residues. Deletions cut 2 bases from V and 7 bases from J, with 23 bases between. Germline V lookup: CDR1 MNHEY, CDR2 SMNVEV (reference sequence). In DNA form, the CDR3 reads TGTGCCAGCAGTTTAAGGTGCAATGGGGTGGAAATAGGCGGGGAGCTGTTTTTT. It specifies CASSLRCNGVEIGGELFF.

The DNA for the CDR3 is TGCGCCAGCAGCTACCCTAGCACAGATACGCAGTATTTT. It specifies CASSYPSTDTQYF. This rearrangement joins TRBV5-1 to TRBJ2-3; D unresolved. CDR1 is SGHRS, CDR2 YFSETQ, per germline. The length of the CDR3 is 13 residues. Between the trimmed V and J ends, which lost 3 bases and 0 bases, there was a span of 5 bases.

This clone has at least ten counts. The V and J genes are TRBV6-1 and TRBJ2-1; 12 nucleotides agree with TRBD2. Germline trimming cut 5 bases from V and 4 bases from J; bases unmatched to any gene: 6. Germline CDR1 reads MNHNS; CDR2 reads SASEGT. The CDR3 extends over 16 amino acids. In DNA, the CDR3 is TGTGCCAGCAGTCTGACTAGCGGGAGTAAATACAATGAGCAGTTCTTC. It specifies CASSLTSGSKYNEQFF.

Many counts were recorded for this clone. The DNA for the CDR3 is TGTGCCAGCAGTTTAAAGGGGAGCACAGATACGCAGTATTTT. It encodes CASSLKGSTDTQYF. The chain is built from TRBV12-3 or TRBV12-4 and TRBJ2-3; the D gene is possibly TRBD1 (5 bases). CDR3 length: 14 residues. V lost 2 bases and J lost 0, with 6 bases in between.

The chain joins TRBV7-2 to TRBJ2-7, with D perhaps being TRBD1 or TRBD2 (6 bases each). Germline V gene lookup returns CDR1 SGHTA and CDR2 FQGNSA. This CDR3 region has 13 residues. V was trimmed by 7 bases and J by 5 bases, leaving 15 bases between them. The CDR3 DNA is TGTGCCAGCATCCCGGAGGGGGGTGACGAGCAGTACTTC. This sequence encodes CASIPEGGDEQYF.

The CDR3 DNA is TGTGCCAGCAGCGCCGGCGACAGGGGGCTATACGAGCAGTACTTC. Translated: CASSAGDRGLYEQYF. The chain links TRBV9 to TRBJ2-7; 10 bases align to TRBD1. Germline CDR1 is SGDLS and CDR2 is YYNGEE. The CDR3 sequence is 15 residues long. J gave up 4 bases and V 3 bases, and 7 bases lay outside the gene matches. The full variable domain, completed using reference TRBV9 and TRBJ2-7, is DSGVTQTPKHLITATGQRVTLRCSPRSGDLSVYWYQQSLDQGLQFLIQYYNGEERAKGNILERFSAQQFPDLHSELNLSSLELGDSALYFCASSAGDRGLYEQYFGPGTRLTVT.

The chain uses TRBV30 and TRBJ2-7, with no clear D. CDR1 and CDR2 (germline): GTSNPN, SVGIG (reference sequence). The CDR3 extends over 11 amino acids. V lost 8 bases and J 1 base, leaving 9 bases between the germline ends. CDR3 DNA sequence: TGTGCCCACCCCCGGTCCTACGAGCAGTACTTC. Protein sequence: CAHPRSYEQYF. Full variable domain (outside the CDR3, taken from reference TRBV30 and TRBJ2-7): SQTIHQWPATLVQPVGSPLSLECTVEGTSNPNLYWYRQAAGRGLQLLFYSVGIGQISSEVPQNLSASRPQDRQFILSSKKLLLSDSGFYLCAHPRSYEQYFGPGTRLTVT.

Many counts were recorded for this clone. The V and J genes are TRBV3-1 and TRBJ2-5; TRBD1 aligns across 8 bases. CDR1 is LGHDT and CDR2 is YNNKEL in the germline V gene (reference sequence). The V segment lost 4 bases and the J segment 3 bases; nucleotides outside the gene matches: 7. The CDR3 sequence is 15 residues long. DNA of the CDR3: TGTGCCAGCAGCCTTCACGGACAGGGTAAAGAGACCCAGTACTTC. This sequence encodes CASSLHGQGKETQYF.

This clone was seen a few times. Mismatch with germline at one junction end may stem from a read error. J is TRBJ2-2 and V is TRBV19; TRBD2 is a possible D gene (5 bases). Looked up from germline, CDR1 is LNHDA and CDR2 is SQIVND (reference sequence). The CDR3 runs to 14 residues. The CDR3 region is CASRMEGVAGELFF. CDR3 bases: TGTGCCAGCCGAATGGAAGGAGTAGCCGGGGAGCTGTTCTTT.

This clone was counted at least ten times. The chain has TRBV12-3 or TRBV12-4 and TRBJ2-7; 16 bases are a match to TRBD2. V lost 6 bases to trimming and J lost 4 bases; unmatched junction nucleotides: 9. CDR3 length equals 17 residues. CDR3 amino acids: CASREGGLAGGKYEQYF. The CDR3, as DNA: TGTGCCAGCAGGGAGGGGGGACTAGCGGGAGGGAAATACGAGCAGTACTTC.

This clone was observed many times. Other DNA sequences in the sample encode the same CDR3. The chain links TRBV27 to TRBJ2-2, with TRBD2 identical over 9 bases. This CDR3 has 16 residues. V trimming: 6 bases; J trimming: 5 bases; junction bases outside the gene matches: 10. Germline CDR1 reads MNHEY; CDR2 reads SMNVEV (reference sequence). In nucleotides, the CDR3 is TGTGCCAGCAGCCGCGTCCTGCGGGGGGGAACCGGGGAGCTGTTTTTT. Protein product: CASSRVLRGGTGELFF.

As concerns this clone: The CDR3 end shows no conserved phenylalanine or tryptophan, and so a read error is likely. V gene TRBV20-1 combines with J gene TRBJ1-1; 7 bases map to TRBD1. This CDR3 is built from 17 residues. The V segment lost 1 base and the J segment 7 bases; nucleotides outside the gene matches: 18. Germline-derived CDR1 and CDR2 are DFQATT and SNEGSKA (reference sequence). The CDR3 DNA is TGCAGTGCTAGAGGGACGAGGGGGCGCGGGGTCCCGCGTGAAGCTTTCTCT. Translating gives CSARGTRGRGVPREAFS.

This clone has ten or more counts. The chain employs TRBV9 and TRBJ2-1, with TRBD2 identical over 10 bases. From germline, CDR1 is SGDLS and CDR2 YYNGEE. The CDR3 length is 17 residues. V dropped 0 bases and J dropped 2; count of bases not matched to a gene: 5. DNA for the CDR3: TGTGCCAGCAGCGTAGGGTCAGGACTAGCGGCCTACAATGAGCAGTTCTTC. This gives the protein CASSVGSGLAAYNEQFF.